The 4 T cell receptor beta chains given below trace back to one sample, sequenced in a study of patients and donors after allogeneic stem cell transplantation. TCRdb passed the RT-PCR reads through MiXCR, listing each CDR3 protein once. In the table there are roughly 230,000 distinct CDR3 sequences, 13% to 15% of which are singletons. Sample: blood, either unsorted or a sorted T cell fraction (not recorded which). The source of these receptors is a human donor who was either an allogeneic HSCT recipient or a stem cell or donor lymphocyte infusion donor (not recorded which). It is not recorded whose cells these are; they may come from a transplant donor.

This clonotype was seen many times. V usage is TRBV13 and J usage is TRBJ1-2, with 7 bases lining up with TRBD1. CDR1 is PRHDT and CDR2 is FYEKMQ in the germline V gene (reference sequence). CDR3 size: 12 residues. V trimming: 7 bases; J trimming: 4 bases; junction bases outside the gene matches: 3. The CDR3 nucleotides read TGTGCCAGCACTAGGACAGGCTATGGCTACACCTTC. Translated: CASTRTGYGYTF.

CDR3: CASSYLGDTQYF. The DNA of the CDR3 is TGTGCCAGCAGTTACTTGGGGGATACGCAGTATTTT. The chain employs TRBV6-2 or TRBV6-3 and TRBJ2-3; no firm D call. The length of the CDR3 is 12 residues. The V gene's germline CDR1 is MNHEY and CDR2 SVGEGT. The ends were cut back, 1 base at V and 6 bases at J, with 5 bases in the middle.

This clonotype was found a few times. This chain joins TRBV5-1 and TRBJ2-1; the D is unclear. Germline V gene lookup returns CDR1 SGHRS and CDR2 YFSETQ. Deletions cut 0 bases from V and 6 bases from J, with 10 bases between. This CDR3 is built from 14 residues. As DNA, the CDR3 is TGCGCCAGCAGCTTGGCTCAGTCCGGCAATGAGCAGTTCTTC. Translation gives CASSLAQSGNEQFF.

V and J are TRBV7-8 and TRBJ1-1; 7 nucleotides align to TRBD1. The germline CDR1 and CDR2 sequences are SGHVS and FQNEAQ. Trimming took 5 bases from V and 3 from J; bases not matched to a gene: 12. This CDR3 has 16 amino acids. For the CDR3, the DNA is TGTGCCAGCAGCCCGGGGGTGCAGGGGGTGTACACTGAAGCTTTCTTT. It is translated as CASSPGVQGVYTEAFF.